This TCR beta chain comes out of a study of cytomegalovirus exposure and HLA in healthy donors. Primers: 60 Vbeta forward and 13 Jbeta reverse. Some clones are missing from TCRdb's copy, which holds only in-frame ones; the method was immunoSEQ multiplex PCR. The sample holds about 150,000 clones, approximately 72% seen once. V lost 4 bases and J 7 bases, leaving 14 bases between the germline ends. The CDR3 has 15 residues. Germline CDR1 is SNHLY and CDR2 is FYNNEI. Input material: PBMCs. The chain links TRBV2 to TRBJ1-6, with D tentatively TRBD1 (5 bases). This receptor was obtained from a man younger than 30 in good health and CMV-seronegative. CDR3 nucleotides: TGTGCCAGCAGTGGCCAGGGTCTGTTGAATTCACCCCTCCACTTT. Encoded protein: CASSGQGLLNSPLHF.